What follows is one T cell receptor beta chain and its context. Between the trimmed V and J ends, which lost 3 bases and 8 bases, there was a span of 19 bases. CDR1 and CDR2 from the germline V gene are SGHAT and FQNNGV. The CDR3 spans 16 residues. This sample is drawn from a study of blood T cell repertoires in COVID-19. Enrolled through a virtual design, the participants were between 18 and 89 years of age and came from 24 US areas. Categorization into cohorts depended on clinical history that participants reported. Sequencing used immunoSEQ multiplex PCR; TCRdb keeps in-frame clones, though not all of them. Here the sample spans 350,000 to 400,000 clones, 91% being singletons.

This chain joins TRBV11-2 and TRBJ1-4; D is ambiguous. The sequencing input was PBMCs or T cells enriched from blood (not recorded which). The source of this sequence is a woman between 35 and 50 years old who had been exposed to COVID-19. The CDR3 here is CASSFQTHPREEKLFF. The CDR3 region has the DNA TGTGCCAGCAGCTTCCAGACCCACCCCCGGGAGGAAAAACTGTTTTTT.